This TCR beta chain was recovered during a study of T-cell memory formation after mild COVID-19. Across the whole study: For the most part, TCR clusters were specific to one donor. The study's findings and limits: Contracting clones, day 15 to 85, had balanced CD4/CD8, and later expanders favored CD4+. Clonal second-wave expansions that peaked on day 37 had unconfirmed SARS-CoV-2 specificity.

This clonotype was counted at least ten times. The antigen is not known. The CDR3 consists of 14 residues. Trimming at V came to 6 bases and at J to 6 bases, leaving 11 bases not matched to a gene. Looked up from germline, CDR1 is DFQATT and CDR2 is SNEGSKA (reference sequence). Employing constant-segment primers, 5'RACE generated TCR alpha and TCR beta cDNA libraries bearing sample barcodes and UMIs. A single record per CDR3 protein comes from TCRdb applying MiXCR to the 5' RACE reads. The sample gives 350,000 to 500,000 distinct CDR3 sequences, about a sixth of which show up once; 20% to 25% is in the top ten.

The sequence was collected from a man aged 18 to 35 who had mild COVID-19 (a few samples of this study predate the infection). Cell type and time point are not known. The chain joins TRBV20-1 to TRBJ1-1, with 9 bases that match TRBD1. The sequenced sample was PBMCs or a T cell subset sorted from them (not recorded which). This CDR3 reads CSAKHGTGKSEAFF. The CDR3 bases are TGCAGTGCGAAACATGGGACAGGGAAATCTGAAGCTTTCTTT.